This is a list of T cell receptor beta chains from one sample in a study of blood T cell repertoires in COVID-19. The repertoire was sequenced with immunoSEQ multiplex PCR; TCRdb's copy has only in-frame clones and lacks some. Among 250,000 or so clones listed, around 83% were seen once. Sequencing used peripheral blood. Receptors originate from a woman aged 18-35 years with acute or convalescent COVID-19. Each CDR3 is given with its conserved first and last residue. Fields, in order: D gene, J gene, CDR3 length, V gene, clone size, CDR3 DNA, CDR3 protein. A D gene is named only where the DNA matches it firmly. Some rows have no size entry. The others give once, few or many, or a class for an expanded clone.

>.|TRBJ1-2|13|TRBV3-1/TRBV3-2|.
TGTGCCAGCAGCCCCCATCCTAACTATGGCTACACCTTC
CASSPHPNYGYTF
>.|TRBJ1-5|16|TRBV19|.
TGTGCCAGTAGGGATCGGGGCAGGGGAAAAATTCAGCCCCAGCATTTT
CASRDRGRGKIQPQHF
>.|TRBJ2-1|11|TRBV5-1|few
TGCGCCAGCCTCGGAGCATTCGAGCAGTTCTTC
CASLGAFEQFF
>.|TRBJ1-1|15|TRBV6-2/TRBV6-3|once
TGTGCCAGCAGTTACTCCCGCAGGGATCGGACTGAAGCTTTCTTT
CASSYSRRDRTEAFF
>TRBD1|TRBJ2-5|15|TRBV6-6|.
TGTGCCAGCAGTCCCGGGACAGGGGGTAGGGAGACCCAGTACTTC
CASSPGTGGRETQYF
>.|TRBJ1-6|13|TRBV10-3|.
TGTGCCATCAGTGAGTCGCAAACACAATCCTTCCACTTT
CAISESQTQSFHF
>.|TRBJ2-1|13|TRBV29-1|.
TGCAGCGTTGTTCAACCTACCTACAATGAGCAGTTCTTC
CSVVQPTYNEQFF
>TRBD2|TRBJ2-1|16|TRBV4-3|.
TGCGCCAGCAGACAGACGATAGCGGGAGGGTTCAATGAGCAGTTCTTC
CASRQTIAGGFNEQFF
>.|TRBJ2-5|15|TRBV19|.
TGTGCCAGTAGTATAGTTTCGTGGCAGCAAGAGACCCAGTACTTC
CASSIVSWQQETQYF
>.|TRBJ2-7|15|TRBV18|.
TGTGCCAGCTCACCAGGGGCAGGGAGCGGGTACGAGCAGTACTTC
CASSPGAGSGYEQYF
>.|TRBJ2-7|12|TRBV12-3/TRBV12-4|.
TGTGCCAGCAGTTTAATCCGGTACGAGCAGTACTTC
CASSLIRYEQYF
>TRBD1|TRBJ2-7|15|TRBV6-1|.
TGTGCCAGCGTCTGGGACAGGGGGATCTCCTACGAGCAGTACTTC
CASVWDRGISYEQYF
>TRBD2|TRBJ2-7|14|TRBV27|few
TGTGCCAGCAGTTTGTCCGGGACTAGCGCCGAGCAGTACTTC
CASSLSGTSAEQYF
>TRBD2|TRBJ2-2|15|TRBV6-6|.
TGTGCCAGCAGCTATAGCGGGAAAAACACCGGGGAGCTGTTTTTT
CASSYSGKNTGELFF
>.|TRBJ2-2|14|TRBV2|.
TGTGCCAGCAGGATGACAGGGAACACCGGGGAGCTGTTTTTT
CASRMTGNTGELFF
>.|TRBJ1-6|13|TRBV7-3|.
TGTGCCAGCAGCTTGGGTCCTAGTTCACCCCTCCACTTT
CASSLGPSSPLHF
>TRBD2|TRBJ2-3|14|TRBV5-1|.
TGCGCCAGCAGCTTAAGCGGGATAACAGATACGCAGTATTTT
CASSLSGITDTQYF
>TRBD2|TRBJ2-3|16|TRBV3-1/TRBV3-2|.
TGTGCCAGCAGCCAAGGACTAGCGGGGGTAACAGATACGCAGTATTTT
CASSQGLAGVTDTQYF
>.|TRBJ2-1|15|TRBV29-1|.
TGCAGCGTTGAAGATTTCGGGGGATCCTACAATGAGCAGTTCTTC
CSVEDFGGSYNEQFF
>TRBD2|TRBJ2-1|16|TRBV7-9|.
TGTGCCAGCAGCATAAGGACTAGCGGGATAGACAATGAGCAGTTCTTC
CASSIRTSGIDNEQFF
>.|TRBJ2-1|15|TRBV6-5|.
TGTGCCAGCAGTCCTTCGAGATCAGGGTTGCGCGAGCAGTTCTTC
CASSPSRSGLREQFF
>TRBD1|TRBJ2-7|15|TRBV5-5|.
TGTGCCAGCAGCTCTTTCCCCGGGACAGGGGCCGAGCAGTACTTC
CASSSFPGTGAEQYF
>.|TRBJ1-2|15|TRBV14|.
TGTGCCAGCAGCCGCGGCCTCCTAACTAACTATGGCTACACCTTC
CASSRGLLTNYGYTF
>.|TRBJ2-5|13|TRBV24-1|.
TGTGCCACCAGTGATCCGGGCCAAGAGACCCAGTACTTC
CATSDPGQETQYF
>.|TRBJ1-6|16|TRBV5-1|.
TGCGCCAGCAGCTTGTCCCCGGACTTGACTACTTCACCCCTCCACTTT
CASSLSPDLTTSPLHF
>TRBD1|TRBJ1-6|15|TRBV7-9|.
TGTGCCAGCAGCCTACAGGGGCTAGGTAATTCACCCCTCCACTTT
CASSLQGLGNSPLHF
>TRBD1|TRBJ1-3|15|TRBV5-4|.
TGTGCCAGCAGTATTGACAGGGTCGGTGGAAACACCATATATTTT
CASSIDRVGGNTIYF
>TRBD1|TRBJ2-1|14|TRBV27|.
TGTGCCAGTCGACAGGGGACACATTACAATGAGCAGTTCTTC
CASRQGTHYNEQFF
>.|TRBJ2-3|13|TRBV19|.
TGTGCCAGTAGTATTTCGGTGGCAGATACGCAGTATTTT
CASSISVADTQYF
>.|TRBJ2-1|14|TRBV19|.
TGTGCCAGTAGTATAGGTCCTAGTACCGATGAGCAGTTCTTC
CASSIGPSTDEQFF
>.|TRBJ2-2|13|TRBV12-3/TRBV12-4|.
TGTGCCAGCAGCCGCCAGGGCACCGGGGAGCTGTTTTTT
CASSRQGTGELFF
>.|TRBJ1-1|14|TRBV29-1|.
TGCAGCGCCAACTCGGACAGAACGAACACTGAAGCTTTCTTT
CSANSDRTNTEAFF
>TRBD1|TRBJ2-7|13|TRBV12-3/TRBV12-4|.
TGTGCCAGCAGTTCCGACAGGGGGCTAGGGCAGTACTTC
CASSSDRGLGQYF
>TRBD2|TRBJ2-1|16|TRBV20-1|.
TGCAGTGCTAGTTACACTAGCGGGAGAATTCGCAATGAGCAGTTCTTC
CSASYTSGRIRNEQFF
>.|TRBJ1-1|15|TRBV9|.
TGTGCCAGCAGCGTAAGGGAGGGGTCGAGCACTGAAGCTTTCTTT
CASSVREGSSTEAFF
>.|TRBJ1-5|13|TRBV12-3/TRBV12-4|.
TGTGCCAGCAGTTTTGGGGGCTTCCAGCCCCAGCATTTT
CASSFGGFQPQHF
>.|TRBJ2-7|15|TRBV27|.
TGTGCCAGCCGCATGGCGGGACAGAAGTTCTACGAGCAGTACTTC
CASRMAGQKFYEQYF
>TRBD1|TRBJ2-1|14|TRBV6-5|.
TGTGCCAGCAGGGACCGGGACAGGGTCAATGAGCAGTTCTTC
CASRDRDRVNEQFF
>TRBD2|TRBJ2-1|17|TRBV9|.
TGTGCCAGCAGCGTTTCAACGGGACTAGCAGCACCCCATGAGCAGTTCTTC
CASSVSTGLAAPHEQFF
>.|TRBJ1-2|14|TRBV25-1|.
TGTGCCAGCAGCCGCACAACAGGGTTGGCTGGCTACACCTTC
CASSRTTGLAGYTF
>.|TRBJ1-1|9|TRBV20-1|.
TGCAGTACAGCAGGGGAAGCTTTCTTT
CSTAGEAFF
>.|TRBJ1-1|16|TRBV6-2/TRBV6-3|.
TGTGCCAGCAGTTGGTGGCAGGGGTCAACTGACACTGAAGCTTTCTTT
CASSWWQGSTDTEAFF